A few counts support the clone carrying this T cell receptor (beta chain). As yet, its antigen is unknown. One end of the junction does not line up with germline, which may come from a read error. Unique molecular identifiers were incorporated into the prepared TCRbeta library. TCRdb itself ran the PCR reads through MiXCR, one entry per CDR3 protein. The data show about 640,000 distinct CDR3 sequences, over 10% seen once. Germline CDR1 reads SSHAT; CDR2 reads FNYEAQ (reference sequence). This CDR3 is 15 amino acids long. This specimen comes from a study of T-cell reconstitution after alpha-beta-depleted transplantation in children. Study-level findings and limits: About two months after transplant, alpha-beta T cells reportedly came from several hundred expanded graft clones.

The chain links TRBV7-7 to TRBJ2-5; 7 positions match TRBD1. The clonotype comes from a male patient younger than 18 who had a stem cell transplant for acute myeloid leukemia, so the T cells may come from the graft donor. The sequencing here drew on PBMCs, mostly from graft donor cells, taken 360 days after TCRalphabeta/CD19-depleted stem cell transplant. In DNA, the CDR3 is TGTGCTAGCAGCTCTGGACAGGTCCTCCAAGAGACCCAGTACTTC. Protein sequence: CASSSGQVLQETQYF.